The 15 T cell receptor beta chains below all came from one sample that was sequenced in a study of blood T cell repertoires in COVID-19. The repertoire was sequenced with immunoSEQ multiplex PCR; TCRdb's copy has only in-frame clones and lacks some. The data show some 250,000 clones, roughly nine tenths seen once. The material sequenced was PBMCs or T cells enriched from blood (not recorded which). The receptors shown here come from a human donor in a cohort exposed to, infected with or recovered from COVID-19 (not recorded which). The donor label of this sample is uncertain.

The chain employs TRBV11-2 and TRBJ2-7; 8 bases match TRBD2. Trimming removed 3 bases from V and 2 bases from J; junction bases left unmatched: 3. Germline V gene lookup returns CDR1 SGHAT and CDR2 FQNNGV. This CDR3 contains 14 residues. CDR3 sequence: CASSLGTRTYEQYF. The DNA of the CDR3 is TGTGCCAGCAGCTTGGGGACTAGGACCTACGAGCAGTACTTC.

Here the CDR3 reads CASSYFGTRSYEQYF. The CDR3 DNA sequence: TGTGCCAGCAGTTACTTTGGGACACGATCCTACGAGCAGTACTTC. The chain employs TRBV6-5 and TRBJ2-7, with D possibly TRBD1 on 6 matching bases. This CDR3 has 15 residues. The germline V and J ends were trimmed by 1 base and 1 base, with 11 bases remaining between them. Germline V gene lookup returns CDR1 MNHEY and CDR2 SVGAGI.

This clone was seen once. The chain combines TRBV13 with TRBJ2-2; 7 nucleotides match TRBD1. V lost 5 bases and J lost 5; bases outside the gene matches: 2. The CDR3 totals 13 residues. Looked up from germline, CDR1 is PRHDT and CDR2 is FYEKMQ (reference sequence). CDR3 residues: CASSLRGTGELFF. The CDR3 nucleotides read TGTGCCAGCAGCCTCAGGGGGACCGGGGAGCTGTTTTTT.

This clone has only a few counts. The chain is built from TRBV6-5 and TRBJ2-7, with 10 bases matching TRBD2. Trimming took 7 bases from V and 1 from J; bases not matched to a gene: 4. The CDR3 is made up of 14 amino acids. The germline CDR1 and CDR2 sequences are MNHEY and SVGAGI. CDR3 DNA sequence: TGTGCCAGCACTACTAGCGGGGTATCCTACGAGCAGTACTTC. This sequence encodes CASTTSGVSYEQYF.

V and J are TRBV19 and TRBJ1-2; D not resolved. This CDR3 contains 13 residues. The V gene's germline CDR1 is LNHDA and CDR2 SQIVND (reference sequence). With 2 bases removed from V and 2 bases from J, the gap between germline ends came to 6 bases. This CDR3 is CASSITLNYGYTF. In DNA form, the CDR3 reads TGTGCCAGTAGTATAACCCTAAACTATGGCTACACCTTC. Full variable domain (remainder filled in from reference TRBV19 and TRBJ1-2): DGGITQSPKYLFRKEGQNVTLSCEQNLNHDAMYWYRQDPGQGLRLIYYSQIVNDFQKGDIAEGYSVSREKKESFPLTVTSAQKNPTAFYLCASSITLNYGYTFGSGTRLTVV.

The chain employs TRBV1 and TRBJ1-5; TRBD1 is taken as the D call from the table, unchecked against the DNA. TRBV1 is designated a pseudogene. This CDR3 region has 16 residues. The CDR3 loop reads CTSSPRDRGPPQPQHF. CDR3 nucleotide sequence: TGCACCAGCAGCCCACGGGACAGGGGGCCACCGCAGCCCCAGCATTTT.

J is TRBJ2-1 and V is TRBV7-2, with TRBD2 as a possible D gene (5 bases). Germline V gene lookup returns CDR1 SGHTA and CDR2 FQGNSA. CDR3 length equals 13 residues. V lost 4 bases and J 10 bases, leaving 14 bases between the germline ends. The CDR3 spells CASSSSNTGEQFF. DNA of the CDR3: TGTGCCAGCAGCTCTAGCAATACTGGGGAGCAGTTCTTC.

This sequence joins TRBV19 and TRBJ1-1, with TRBD1 as a possible D gene (5 bases). The CDR3 runs 11 residues. Germline V gene sequence: CDR1 LNHDA, CDR2 SQIVND (reference sequence). The germline V and J ends were trimmed by 7 bases and 3 bases, with 6 bases remaining between them. CDR3 amino acids: CASTGDTEAFF. CDR3 nucleotides: TGTGCCAGTACGGGGGACACTGAAGCTTTCTTT.

This chain links TRBV5-1 with TRBJ1-1; a weak D match, TRBD1 (6 bases). The V end lost 8 bases, the J end lost 6 bases, and 17 bases lay between the germline ends. Per germline, CDR1 SGHRS and CDR2 YFSETQ. The CDR3 extends over 13 amino acids. In DNA form, the CDR3 reads TGCGCCAGTCGCCCAGGGGCGATGGCTGAAGCTTTCTTT. Its translation is CASRPGAMAEAFF.

This rearrangement joins TRBV14 to TRBJ1-2, with D perhaps matching TRBD1 (5 bases). Germline CDR1 and CDR2: SGHDN and FVKESK. CDR3 length: 14 amino acids. V was clipped by 0 bases and J by 4 bases, with 9 bases between them. The CDR3 loop reads CASSQEDSLYGYTF. The CDR3 DNA is TGTGCCAGCAGCCAAGAAGACAGCCTCTATGGCTACACCTTC.

This rearrangement joins TRBV27 to TRBJ1-1; no definite D call. Trimming left V 1 base short and J 3 bases short, with 6 bases between. The CDR3 runs to 13 residues. CDR1 and CDR2 (germline): MNHEY, SMNVEV (reference sequence). The CDR3 DNA is TGTGCCAGCAGTTTATATCGGGACACTGAAGCTTTCTTT. Amino acids: CASSLYRDTEAFF.

The J gene is TRBJ1-1, the V gene TRBV13, with D possibly TRBD1 on 5 matching bases. Germline lookup yields CDR1 PRHDT and CDR2 FYEKMQ (reference sequence). The CDR3 consists of 15 residues. The V end was cut by 1 base, the J end by 6 bases, with 15 bases between. The CDR3 here is CASSLAGQGNAEAFF. CDR3 DNA: TGTGCCAGCAGCTTAGCCGGGCAGGGCAACGCTGAAGCTTTCTTT.

The V and J genes are TRBV7-2 and TRBJ2-5, with TRBD2 identical over 7 bases. Germline trimming cut 0 bases from V and 5 bases from J; bases unmatched to any gene: 3. CDR1 is SGHTA and CDR2 is FQGNSA in the germline V gene. The CDR3 is 14 residues long. The CDR3 bases are TGTGCCAGCAGCTTAGCGGTCGGGAGGGAGACCCAGTACTTC. This gives the protein CASSLAVGRETQYF.

This chain connects TRBV24-1 to TRBJ2-1; D remains unclear. The V gene lost 10 bases and the J gene lost 6 bases, with 9 bases spanning the gap. This CDR3 spans 11 amino acids. The V gene's germline CDR1 is KGHDR and CDR2 SFDVKD. The CDR3 spells CATEVGNEQFF. For the CDR3, the DNA is TGTGCCACTGAGGTTGGCAATGAGCAGTTCTTC.

This sequence joins TRBV10-1 and TRBJ1-2, with 8 nucleotides matching TRBD1. The CDR3 length is 11 residues. V lost 8 bases to trimming and J lost 10 bases; unmatched junction nucleotides: 6. CDR1 is WNHNN and CDR2 is SYGVQD in the germline V gene (reference sequence). This CDR3 is CASAGQGDYTF. CDR3 sequence (DNA): TGCGCCAGCGCTGGACAGGGAGACTACACCTTC.